These T cell receptor beta chains were read from a single sample in a study of T cell changes during pregnancy in multiple sclerosis. Generated by immunoSEQ multiplex PCR, the TCRdb table keeps only in-frame clones and is missing some. The sample includes 25,000 to 30,000 clones, around 90% of them seen just once. The sequences come from CD8+ T cells from peripheral blood mononuclear cells, collected before pregnancy. The receptors were sampled from a female donor with multiple sclerosis, enrolled in a pregnancy study. CDR3s include the opening cysteine and the closing phenylalanine or tryptophan. Fields, in order: clone size, J gene, V gene, D gene, CDR3 DNA, CDR3 protein. The D gene is left open where the match is weak. Rows may omit the clone size; those that give it use once, few, many or a size class.

>.|TRBJ2-2|TRBV27|TRBD2
TGTGCCAGCTGGGATTACCAGCGGGGCGGGGAGCTGTTTTTT
CASWDYQRGGELFF
>.|TRBJ2-1|TRBV9|.
TGTGCCAGCAGCGTAGGCGGGGGCCTAAACTACAATGAGCAGTTCTTC
CASSVGGGLNYNEQFF
>.|TRBJ2-2|TRBV4-1|TRBD2
TGCGCCAGCAGCCAAGATGCGGGAGGTGGACCTACCGGGGAGCTGTTTTTT
CASSQDAGGGPTGELFF
>.|TRBJ2-2|TRBV9|TRBD2
TGTGCCAGCAGCGATAGGACTAGCGGGGGGACCGGGGAGCTGTTTTTT
CASSDRTSGGTGELFF
>once|TRBJ2-7|TRBV7-9|.
TGTGCCAGCAGCGGAGGAGGGGCAGGGAAGTCCTACGAGCAGTACTTC
CASSGGGAGKSYEQYF
>once|TRBJ2-4|TRBV19|.
TGTGCCAGTAGTACTAAAGACTCCTTCATTCACATTCAGTACTTC
CASSTKDSFIHIQYF
>.|TRBJ2-7|TRBV9|TRBD1
TGTGCCAGCAGCATAGGAGACAGGGGGCCCTACGAGCAGTACTTC
CASSIGDRGPYEQYF
>.|TRBJ2-1|TRBV2|TRBD2
TGTGCCAGCAGTGCACGGGCCAAACTAGCGCAAGATGAGCAGTTCTTC
CASSARAKLAQDEQFF
>.|TRBJ2-1|TRBV6-1|.
TGTGCCAGCAGCGAGGGACTTTTGGGGGAGCAGTTCTTC
CASSEGLLGEQFF
>.|TRBJ1-2|TRBV19|.
TGTGCCAGTAGTATTGGGGGGAGCGTTATGTATGGCTACACCTTC
CASSIGGSVMYGYTF
>.|TRBJ1-1|TRBV6-1|TRBD1
TGTGCCAGCAGTGAAGACGGGACAGTGAACACTGAAGCTTTCTTT
CASSEDGTVNTEAFF
>.|TRBJ2-4|TRBV11-3|TRBD2
TGTGCCAGCAGCTCACAGCGGGAGGGATGGAACATTCAGTACTTC
CASSSQREGWNIQYF
>.|TRBJ1-2|TRBV10-3|TRBD1
TGTGCCATCGGTGAGACAGGGCCGGGGAACTATGGCTACACCTTC
CAIGETGPGNYGYTF
>.|TRBJ1-4|TRBV19|.
TGTGCCAGTAGTCCCCGAGCCGGGGCAACTAATGAAAAACTGTTTTTT
CASSPRAGATNEKLFF
>.|TRBJ2-7|TRBV28|TRBD1
TGTGCCAGCAGTAGACAGGGAAGGACCTACGAGCAGTACTTC
CASSRQGRTYEQYF
>.|TRBJ1-3|TRBV2|TRBD1
TGTGCCGGCAGTGGAGACAGGGGTTCTGGAAACACCATATATTTT
CAGSGDRGSGNTIYF
>.|TRBJ2-1|TRBV28|.
TGTGCCAGCAGTTCGTCGGGGGTTCCCTACAATGAGCAGTTCTTC
CASSSSGVPYNEQFF
>.|TRBJ1-3|TRBV10-3|.
TGTGCCATCAGTGAGTCGGGTCAGGACTCTGGAAACACCATATATTTT
CAISESGQDSGNTIYF
>once|TRBJ1-1|TRBV13|TRBD1
TGTGCCAGCAGCCGGGACAGGAACACTGAAGCTTTCTTT
CASSRDRNTEAFF
>.|TRBJ2-3|TRBV7-8|.
TGTGCCAGCAGCTTAGAGGTCGCGGGGGCCTACACAGATACGCAGTATTTT
CASSLEVAGAYTDTQYF
>.|TRBJ1-3|TRBV27|.
TGTGCCAGCAGTTTAGACAGCTCTGGAAACACCATATATTTT
CASSLDSSGNTIYF
>once|TRBJ2-7|TRBV6-6|TRBD1
TGTGCCAGCAGTTACCCAGACAGGGGGGGCTACGAGCAGTACTTC
CASSYPDRGGYEQYF
>.|TRBJ2-7|TRBV7-3|TRBD2
TGTGCCAGCAGCTTAGCGGGGGGTCCCACCTACGAGCAGTACTTC
CASSLAGGPTYEQYF
>.|TRBJ2-3|TRBV2|.
TGTGCCAGCGGTCCGACAGGAATTTCGTCAGATACGCAGTATTTT
CASGPTGISSDTQYF
>.|TRBJ2-3|TRBV27|.
TGTGCCAGCACCGTAGGGGTTACTAGCACAGATACGCAGTATTTT
CASTVGVTSTDTQYF
>.|TRBJ2-7|TRBV25-1|.
TGTGCCAGCAGCCTGGAGGAGCAGTACTTC
CASSLEEQYF
>.|TRBJ2-7|TRBV29-1|TRBD1
TGCAGCGTACACCTACAGGGGGAGCAGTACTTC
CSVHLQGEQYF
>.|TRBJ2-3|TRBV6-4|TRBD2
TGTGCCAGCAGTGAGTTAGCGGGGAGCACAGATACGCAGTATTTT
CASSELAGSTDTQYF
>.|TRBJ2-7|TRBV23-1|.
TGCGCCAGCAGTCAATCGATGGGGCCCGGCGTCTCCTACGAGCAGTACTTC
CASSQSMGPGVSYEQYF
>.|TRBJ2-1|TRBV9|.
TGTGCCAGCAACCACGAGGGACTCCCCAGCTCCTACAATGAGCAGTTCTTC
CASNHEGLPSSYNEQFF
>.|TRBJ2-7|TRBV7-8|.
TGTGCCAGCAGCCCAGGGTTGGGGTCCTACGAGCAGTACTTC
CASSPGLGSYEQYF
>.|TRBJ1-2|TRBV27|.
TGTGCCAGCAGTCCCCTGGGGGGGTCTCGGGCCTCCTATGGCTACACCTTC
CASSPLGGSRASYGYTF
>.|TRBJ2-7|TRBV27|TRBD2
TGTGCCAGCAGTTCCGGGACTAGCGGGAGGTCCCCCGAACAGTACTTC
CASSSGTSGRSPEQYF
>.|TRBJ2-7|TRBV4-2|TRBD2
TGTGCCAGCAGCCAAGGGGGGGGGTCCGAGCAGTACTTC
CASSQGGGSEQYF
>.|TRBJ2-5|TRBV4-1|.
TGCGCCAGCAGCCAAGGGGGCGGGGAGGACCAAGAGACCCAGTACTTC
CASSQGGGEDQETQYF
>.|TRBJ2-7|TRBV7-3|.
TGTGCCAGCAGCCCCGCTCCTGGCGGGACCTACGAGCAGTACTTC
CASSPAPGGTYEQYF